The next 20 T cell receptor beta chains were all read from a single sample in a study of blood T cell repertoires in COVID-19. Sequenced by immunoSEQ multiplex PCR; TCRdb stores in-frame clones only, minus some. The sample records hundreds of thousands of clones, around nine tenths being singletons. The sample comprised peripheral blood. The source of these receptors is a woman in her 70s with COVID-19, enrolled during active disease.

On this clone: The same CDR3 also results from other DNA sequences found in this sample. V gene TRBV10-3 combines with J gene TRBJ1-1; no firm D call. Trimming left V 2 bases short and J 1 base short, with 5 bases between. The CDR3 extends over 13 amino acids. Germline CDR1 is ENHRY and CDR2 is SYGVKD. CDR3 protein: CAISERGNTEAFF. The CDR3 nucleotides are TGTGCCATCAGTGAGCGCGGGAACACTGAAGCTTTCTTT.

The rearrangement links TRBV27 to TRBJ1-2, with 8 nucleotides matching TRBD1. CDR3 size: 15 residues. In germline, CDR1 is MNHEY, CDR2 SMNVEV (reference sequence). V lost 3 bases to trimming and J lost 3 bases; unmatched junction nucleotides: 6. The CDR3 reads CASSLGQGAYYGYTF. CDR3 bases: TGTGCCAGCAGTTTGGGCCAGGGGGCTTACTATGGCTACACCTTC.

The V gene is TRBV7-9, the J gene TRBJ2-5; 7 positions match TRBD2. The CDR3 runs to 16 residues. Trimming took 2 bases from V and 1 from J; bases not matched to a gene: 7. In germline, CDR1 is SEHNR, CDR2 FQNEAQ (reference sequence). The CDR3 sequence is CASSLNERGIQETQYF. The CDR3 DNA reads as TGTGCCAGCAGCTTAAATGAGCGGGGAATCCAAGAGACCCAGTACTTC.

This chain links TRBV6-5 with TRBJ1-2; weak D call: TRBD1 (5 bases). The CDR3 contains 15 residues. V lost 5 bases to trimming and J lost 3 bases, with 16 bases between them. Germline lookup yields CDR1 MNHEY and CDR2 SVGAGI. The CDR3: CASSTPRQGDYGYTF. The CDR3 DNA follows: TGTGCCAGCAGTACCCCCAGGCAGGGCGACTATGGCTACACCTTC.

The rearrangement joins TRBV5-1 to TRBJ2-1; D is possibly TRBD2 (5 bases). Trimming removed 3 bases from V and 0 bases from J, with 13 bases in between. Germline V lookup: CDR1 SGHRS, CDR2 YFSETQ. The CDR3 totals 16 residues. The CDR3 loop reads CASSSSGLGSYNEQFF. The CDR3 nucleotides are TGCGCCAGCAGCTCTTCGGGGTTGGGCTCCTACAATGAGCAGTTCTTC.

The table lists this clone with a count of one. J is TRBJ2-7 and V is TRBV5-4; possibly TRBD2 for D (5 bases). Trimming left V 4 bases short and J 7 bases short, with 15 bases between. The CDR3 has 13 residues. Germline CDR1 is SGHNT and CDR2 is YYREEE (reference sequence). CDR3 region: CASSIVSRGEQYF. As DNA, the CDR3 is TGTGCCAGCAGCATTGTATCCCGAGGGGAGCAGTACTTC.

V and J are TRBV5-4 and TRBJ1-2; the D is unclear. Per the germline V gene, CDR1 is SGHNT and CDR2 is YYREEE (reference sequence). The CDR3 is 10 amino acids. Between the trimmed V and J ends, which lost 10 bases and 6 bases, there was a span of 10 bases. CDR3: CAAKGDGYTF. DNA of the CDR3: TGTGCCGCCAAGGGAGATGGCTACACCTTC.

This sequence joins TRBV6-5 and TRBJ1-2; 7 positions agree with TRBD1. Germline-derived CDR1 and CDR2 are MNHEY and SVGAGI. The V segment lost 5 bases and the J segment 5 bases; nucleotides outside the gene matches: 8. This CDR3 contains 14 residues. CDR3 sequence reads: CASSLTGTDYGYTF. The CDR3 bases are TGTGCCAGCAGTCTCACCGGGACAGATTATGGCTACACCTTC.

The V and J genes are TRBV19 and TRBJ2-2, with 9 nucleotides matching TRBD2. In germline, CDR1 is LNHDA, CDR2 SQIVND (reference sequence). Unmatched junction bases numbered 5, after V lost 7 bases and J lost 5 bases. The CDR3 contains 14 residues. CDR3 DNA sequence: TGTGCCAGTATAGCGCGGGGGGGAACCGGGGAGCTGTTTTTT. This gives the protein CASIARGGTGELFF.

This clone was observed a single time. The rearrangement links TRBV5-1 to TRBJ1-2; 9 nucleotides agree with TRBD1. V gave up 3 bases and J gave up 4 bases; unmatched junction bases: 13. The CDR3 covers 17 residues. Germline CDR1 SGHRS, CDR2 YFSETQ. CDR3 sequence (DNA): TGCGCCAGCAGCTCCCCCCCGGGGGACAGGGCAGTCTATGGCTACACCTTC. Protein product: CASSSPPGDRAVYGYTF.

The V and J genes are TRBV5-1 and TRBJ1-2; TRBD1 matches at 8 bases. The CDR3 consists of 14 residues. Germline trimming cut 5 bases from V and 8 bases from J; bases unmatched to any gene: 11. From germline, CDR1 is SGHRS and CDR2 YFSETQ. Written as DNA, the CDR3 is TGCGCCAGCAGGACAGGGGAATGGCTAGGCGGCTACACCTTC. This translates into CASRTGEWLGGYTF. The full variable domain, rest sourced from reference TRBV5-1 and TRBJ1-2, is KAGVTQTPRYLIKTRGQQVTLSCSPISGHRSVSWYQQTPGQGLQFLFEYFSETQRNKGNFPGRFSGRQFSNSRSEMNVSTLELGDSALYLCASRTGEWLGGYTFGSGTRLTVV.

The CDR3 here is CASSESVQPGGYTF. The CDR3 DNA reads TGTGCCAGCAGTGAAAGTGTCCAGCCGGGGGGCTACACCTTC. J is TRBJ1-2 and V is TRBV6-1; D uncertain. Deletions cut 2 bases from V and 8 bases from J, with 15 bases between. The CDR3 is 14 residues long. CDR1 MNHNS and CDR2 SASEGT come from the germline V gene.

Points on this clone: A read error may produce the germline difference seen at one junction end. The chain uses TRBV7-8 and TRBJ1-2; no clear D. Per the germline V gene, CDR1 is SGHVS and CDR2 is FQNEAQ. CDR3 length: 13 amino acids. CDR3 DNA: TGTGCCAGCAGCATAGCTCAGGACTATGGCTACACCTTC. This sequence encodes CASSIAQDYGYTF.

The chain combines TRBV19 with TRBJ1-1; D is unresolved. The germline V gene has CDR1 LNHDA and CDR2 SQIVND (reference sequence). The CDR3 loop spans 13 amino acids. Trimming took off 5 bases at V and 3 bases at J, with 10 bases between the two ends. The CDR3 reads CASSFTRDTEAFF. In DNA form, the CDR3 reads TGTGCCAGTAGTTTTACTAGGGACACTGAAGCTTTCTTT.

V is TRBV18 and J is TRBJ1-2, with 11 bases lining up with TRBD1. Germline trimming cut 3 bases from V and 10 bases from J; bases unmatched to any gene: 13. Germline V gene sequence: CDR1 KGHSH, CDR2 LQKENI. The CDR3 is made up of 16 amino acids. CDR3 amino acids: CASSPILAGTGGLYTF. CDR3 in DNA: TGTGCCAGCTCACCGATCCTAGCCGGGACAGGGGGGCTCTACACCTTC.

V gene TRBV27 combines with J gene TRBJ1-1, with TRBD1 identical over 7 bases. The CDR3 covers 16 residues. Germline lookup yields CDR1 MNHEY and CDR2 SMNVEV (reference sequence). The V and J ends lost 6 bases and 0 bases, in that order; junction bases with no gene match: 10. This CDR3 reads CASRTFMDRLNTEAFF. In DNA, the CDR3 is TGTGCCAGCAGAACCTTTATGGACAGGTTGAACACTGAAGCTTTCTTT.

Notes on this clone: The junction shows a germline mismatch at one end, possibly a read error. V usage is TRBV13 and J usage is TRBJ1-1, with D uncertain. Germline V gene lookup returns CDR1 PRHDT and CDR2 FYEKMQ (reference sequence). The CDR3 is 14 residues long. The CDR3 DNA reads as TGTGCCAGCAGCATAGGACGGCGGGCGACTGAAGCTTTCTTT. As protein: CASSIGRRATEAFF.

This rearrangement joins TRBV4-1 to TRBJ1-5; the D gene is possibly TRBD1 (6 bases). Germline V CDR1 and CDR2: MGHRA, YSYEKL. This CDR3 is built from 15 residues. Trimming left V 1 base short and J 6 bases short, with 13 bases between. CDR3 bases: TGCGCCAGCAGCCAAGTCGCGGGGGCCGGTCAGCCCCAGCATTTT. Residues: CASSQVAGAGQPQHF.

The chain has TRBV3-1 (or the pseudogene TRBV3-2) and TRBJ2-7; 10 bases map to TRBD1. J lost 6 bases, V lost 4 bases, and 12 bases had no gene match. Germline V lookup: CDR1 LGHDT, CDR2 YNNKEL (reference sequence). The CDR3 contains 16 residues. The CDR3 DNA reads as TGTGCCAGCAGCCCGCGAAGGACAGGGGGGATGGGCGAGCAGTACTTC. Protein sequence: CASSPRRTGGMGEQYF.

This sequence joins TRBV5-6 and TRBJ2-3; D remains unclear. V was shortened by 0 bases and J by 0 bases, with 11 bases between the two germline ends. Germline CDR1 reads SGHDT; CDR2 reads YYEEEE. This CDR3 is built from 16 residues. CDR3 sequence: CASSLDEASSTDTQYF. The CDR3 region has the DNA TGTGCCAGCAGCTTGGACGAGGCTAGTAGCACAGATACGCAGTATTTT.